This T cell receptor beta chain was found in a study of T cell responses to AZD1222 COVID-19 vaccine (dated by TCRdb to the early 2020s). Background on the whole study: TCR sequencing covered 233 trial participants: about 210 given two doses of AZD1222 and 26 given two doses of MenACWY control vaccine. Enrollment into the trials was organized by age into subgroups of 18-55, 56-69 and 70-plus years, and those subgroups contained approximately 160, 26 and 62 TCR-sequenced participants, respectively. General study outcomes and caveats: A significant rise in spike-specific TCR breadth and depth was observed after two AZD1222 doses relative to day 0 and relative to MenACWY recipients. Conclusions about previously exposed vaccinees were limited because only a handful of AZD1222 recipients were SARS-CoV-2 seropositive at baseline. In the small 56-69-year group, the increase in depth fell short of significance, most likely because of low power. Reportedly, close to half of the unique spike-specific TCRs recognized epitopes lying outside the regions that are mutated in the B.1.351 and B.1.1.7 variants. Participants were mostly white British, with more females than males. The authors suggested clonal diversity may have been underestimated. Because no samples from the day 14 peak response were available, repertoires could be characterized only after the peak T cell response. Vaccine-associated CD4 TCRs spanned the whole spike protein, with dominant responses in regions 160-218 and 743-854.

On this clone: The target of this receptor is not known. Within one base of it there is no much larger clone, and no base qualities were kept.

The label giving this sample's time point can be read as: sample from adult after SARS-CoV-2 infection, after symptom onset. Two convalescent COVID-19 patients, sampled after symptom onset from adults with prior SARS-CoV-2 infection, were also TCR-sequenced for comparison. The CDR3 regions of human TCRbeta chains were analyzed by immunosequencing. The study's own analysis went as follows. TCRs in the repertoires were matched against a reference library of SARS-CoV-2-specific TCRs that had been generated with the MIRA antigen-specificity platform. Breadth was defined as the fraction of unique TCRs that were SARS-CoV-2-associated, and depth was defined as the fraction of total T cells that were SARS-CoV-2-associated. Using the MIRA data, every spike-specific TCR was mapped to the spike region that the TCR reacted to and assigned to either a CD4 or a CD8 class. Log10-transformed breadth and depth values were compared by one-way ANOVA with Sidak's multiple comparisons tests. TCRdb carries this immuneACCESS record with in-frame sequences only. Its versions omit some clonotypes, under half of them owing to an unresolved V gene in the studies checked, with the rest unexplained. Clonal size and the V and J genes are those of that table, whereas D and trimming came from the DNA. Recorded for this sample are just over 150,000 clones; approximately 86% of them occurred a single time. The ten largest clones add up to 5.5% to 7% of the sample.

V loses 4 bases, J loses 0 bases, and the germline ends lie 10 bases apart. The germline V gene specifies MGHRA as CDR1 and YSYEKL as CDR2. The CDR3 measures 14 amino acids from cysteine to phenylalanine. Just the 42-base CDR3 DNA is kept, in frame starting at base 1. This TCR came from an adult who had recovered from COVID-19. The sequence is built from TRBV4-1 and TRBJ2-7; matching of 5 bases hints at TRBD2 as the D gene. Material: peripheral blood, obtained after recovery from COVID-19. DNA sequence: TGCGCCAGCAGCCCCTACGGGGACTCCTACGAGCAGTACTTC. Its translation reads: CASSPYGDSYEQYF.